The 20 T cell receptor beta chains reported below all come from one sample, sequenced in a study of a mutant IDH1 vaccine in newly diagnosed glioma. Their recognized antigens are unknown. TCRdb's table, derived via immunoSEQ multiplex PCR, lists solely in-frame clones and lacks some. The table has fewer than 90,000 clones, roughly 84% seen once; the top ten hold over 9.5%. The time point denotes: week 35, safety follow-up. In every dose of vaccine, 300 ug of mutant IDH1 20-mer peptide was given alongside topical imiquimod. The sample consisted of PBMCs, taken from a glioma patient whose treatment included an IDH1 peptide vaccine. The receptors originated from a man between 18 and 35 years old with glioma.

This chain connects TRBV18 to TRBJ2-7; 7 nucleotides align to TRBD2. The ends lost 2 bases at V and 6 bases at J; junction bases unmatched: 10. Germline V CDR1 and CDR2: KGHSH, LQKENI. CDR3 size: 15 residues. CDR3 DNA: TGTGCCAGCTCACCAAGGGAGGGAGGAAGAGGCGAGCAGTACTTC. Residues: CASSPREGGRGEQYF.

This CDR3 reads CASSLYGGDTEAFF. The CDR3 DNA is TGTGCCAGCAGCTTATATGGAGGGGACACTGAAGCTTTCTTT. The chain couples TRBV7-9 to TRBJ1-1; D might be TRBD1 (5 bases). The V and J ends lost 2 bases and 3 bases respectively, with 10 bases between them. This CDR3 spans 14 amino acids. Per germline, CDR1 SEHNR and CDR2 FQNEAQ (reference sequence).

This clone has just a few counts. The genes are TRBV18 and TRBJ1-2, with D unresolved. CDR3 length: 14 amino acids. Looked up from germline, CDR1 is KGHSH and CDR2 is LQKENI. V was shortened by 3 bases and J by 2 bases, with 10 bases between the two germline ends. Written as DNA, the CDR3 is TGTGCCAGCTCACCCCAGGACGGGAACTATGGCTACACCTTC. Protein sequence: CASSPQDGNYGYTF. The full variable domain, with the rest looked up from reference TRBV18 and TRBJ1-2, is NAGVMQNPRHLVRRRGQEARLRCSPMKGHSHVYWYRQLPEEGLKFMVYLQKENIIDESGMPKERFSAEFPKEGPSILRIQQVVRGDSAAYFCASSPQDGNYGYTFGSGTRLTVV.

V and J are TRBV25-1 and TRBJ2-1; 7 positions match TRBD1. This CDR3 has 15 residues. Per germline, CDR1 MGHDK and CDR2 SYGVNS. The trim removed 2 bases at V and 3 bases at J, leaving 4 bases unmatched. The CDR3 loop is CASSERQGSYNEQFF. The CDR3 DNA is TGTGCCAGCAGTGAACGACAGGGAAGCTACAATGAGCAGTTCTTC.

Concerning this clone: One end of the junction does not line up with germline, which may come from a read error. In the same sample, other DNA sequences code for this CDR3. The rearrangement joins TRBV30 to TRBJ1-1; the match to TRBD1 covers 8 bases. Germline V gene lookup returns CDR1 GTSNPN and CDR2 SVGIG (reference sequence). This CDR3 has 16 residues. CDR3 loop: CAWRRQGTPRNTEAFF. The CDR3 DNA is TGTGCCTGGAGAAGACAGGGGACACCGAGGAACACTGAAGCCTTCTTT. Full variable domain (remainder filled in from reference TRBV30 and TRBJ1-1): SQTIHQWPATLVQPVGSPLSLECTVEGTSNPNLYWYRQAAGRGLQLLFYSVGIGQISSEVPQNLSASRPQDRQFILSSKKLLLSDSGFYLCAWRRQGTPRNTEAFFGQGTRLTVV.

This chain connects TRBV5-4 to TRBJ2-1; TRBD1 might be the D (6 bases). Between the trimmed V and J ends, which lost 4 bases and 8 bases, there was a span of 16 bases. The CDR3 runs 14 residues. The germline V gene has CDR1 SGHNT and CDR2 YYREEE (reference sequence). CDR3 residues: CASSRLTGYDEQFF. Here the CDR3 DNA reads TGTGCCAGCAGCCGCCTCACAGGGTACGATGAGCAGTTCTTC.

This sequence joins TRBV18 and TRBJ2-7; D gene ambiguous. Germline CDR1 KGHSH, CDR2 LQKENI. The CDR3 extends over 12 amino acids. V lost 1 base, J lost 5 bases, and 6 bases lay in between. CDR3 sequence reads: CASSPLQNEQYF. The CDR3 DNA reads TGTGCCAGCTCACCACTACAAAACGAGCAGTACTTC.

V gene TRBV19 combines with J gene TRBJ2-2; D is undetermined. Trimming pared 1 base from V and 6 bases from J, leaving 15 bases between. This CDR3 comprises 16 residues. Germline CDR1 LNHDA, CDR2 SQIVND (reference sequence). The CDR3 DNA sequence: TGTGCCAGTAGTATAGGGACCCAGAAAGGATCCGGGGAGCTGTTTTTT. Amino acids: CASSIGTQKGSGELFF.

The rearrangement joins TRBV19 to TRBJ2-7, with D maybe TRBD1 (5 bases). CDR3 length equals 13 residues. Trimming cost V 2 bases and J 0 bases, with 5 bases left between them. CDR1 LNHDA and CDR2 SQIVND come from the germline V gene (reference sequence). CDR3 nucleotides: TGTGCCAGTAGTATACAGGGCTCCTACGAGCAGTACTTC. Amino acids: CASSIQGSYEQYF.

J is TRBJ1-2 and V is TRBV5-8; the D gene is possibly TRBD1 (5 bases). Germline CDR1 is SGHTS and CDR2 is YDEGEE. V was trimmed by 1 base and J by 5 bases, leaving 9 bases between them. CDR3 length equals 13 residues. The CDR3 is CASSLSRVYGYTF. CDR3 DNA: TGTGCCAGCAGCTTGAGCAGGGTGTATGGCTACACCTTC.

This clone was seen more than once but under ten times. The chain has TRBV4-2 and TRBJ1-1; the D gene is possibly TRBD1 (6 bases). The length of the CDR3 is 15 residues. V dropped 4 bases and J dropped 11 bases, with 23 bases sitting between them. Germline V gene sequence: CDR1 LGHNA, CDR2 YNFKEQ. CDR3 nucleotide sequence: TGTGCCAGCAGCCCTAGCTGGGGGGGGGCAGTGAGGGCTTTCTTT. It specifies CASSPSWGGAVRAFF.

The chain employs TRBV9 and TRBJ2-2; TRBD1 aligns across 11 bases. The J segment lost 3 bases and the V segment lost 3 bases, leaving 4 bases of the junction unmatched. The germline gives CDR1 SGDLS, CDR2 YYNGEE. This CDR3 comprises 16 residues. CDR3 loop: CASSGGQGADTGELFF. As DNA, the CDR3 is TGTGCCAGCAGCGGCGGACAGGGGGCGGACACCGGGGAGCTGTTTTTT.

The chain joins TRBV6-5 to TRBJ1-2; D gene uncertain. The CDR3 contains 15 residues. Trimming left V 0 bases short and J 5 bases short, with 13 bases between. The germline CDR1 and CDR2 sequences are MNHEY and SVGAGI. CDR3 amino acids: CASSYSGNKVYGYTF. In DNA form, the CDR3 reads TGTGCCAGCAGTTACTCGGGTAATAAGGTGTATGGCTACACCTTC.

J is TRBJ1-2 and V is TRBV18, with D uncertain. Germline V gene sequence: CDR1 KGHSH, CDR2 LQKENI. This CDR3 is 16 amino acids long. Trimming took 3 bases from V and 7 from J, leaving 21 bases between them. CDR3 sequence: CASSPERSQSPFGYTF. The CDR3 DNA is TGTGCCAGCTCACCCGAGCGGAGCCAGTCCCCCTTTGGCTACACCTTC. The whole variable domain, remainder taken from reference TRBV18 and TRBJ1-2, is NAGVMQNPRHLVRRRGQEARLRCSPMKGHSHVYWYRQLPEEGLKFMVYLQKENIIDESGMPKERFSAEFPKEGPSILRIQQVVRGDSAAYFCASSPERSQSPFGYTFGSGTRLTVV.

The chain combines TRBV19 with TRBJ2-3, with D tentatively TRBD1 (6 bases). This CDR3 contains 13 residues. Germline values: CDR1 LNHDA, CDR2 SQIVND (reference sequence). V lost 4 bases and J lost 6, with 11 bases in between. CDR3 residues: CASSTDRGDTQYF. The CDR3, as DNA: TGTGCCAGTAGTACAGATAGGGGGGATACGCAGTATTTT.

The chain has TRBV11-3 and TRBJ2-1; D possibly corresponds to TRBD2 (6 bases). The V gene lost 3 bases and the J gene lost 9 bases, with 15 bases spanning the gap. This CDR3 contains 14 residues. CDR1 is SGHNT and CDR2 is YENEEA in the germline V gene. CDR3 nucleotides: TGTGCCAGCAGCTTTGGAGGGAGAAGGGTTGAGCAGTTCTTC. As protein: CASSFGGRRVEQFF.

The rearrangement uses TRBV9 and TRBJ1-5; D uncertain. Deletions cut 3 bases from V and 4 bases from J, with 14 bases between. The CDR3 totals 15 residues. Germline assignment: CDR1 SGDLS and CDR2 YYNGEE. DNA of the CDR3: TGTGCCAGCAGCGCCCTCCCCTCACAAAATCAGCCCCAGCATTTT. Translated: CASSALPSQNQPQHF.

The chain employs TRBV30 and TRBJ1-4; 7 positions match TRBD1. In germline, CDR1 is GTSNPN, CDR2 SVGIG (reference sequence). The J segment lost 8 bases and the V segment lost 7 bases, leaving 16 bases of the junction unmatched. The CDR3 sequence is 15 residues long. The CDR3 nucleotides are TGTGCCTCCTCAAGAGCCGGGACAGCCGGGGAAAAACTGTTTTTT. Translated, it gives CASSRAGTAGEKLFF.

V usage is TRBV4-1 and J usage is TRBJ1-4; D gene ambiguous. The CDR3 totals 13 residues. Germline V gives CDR1 MGHRA, CDR2 YSYEKL. V lost 2 bases, J lost 7 bases, and 8 bases lay in between. Written as DNA, the CDR3 is TGCGCCAGCAGCCAACTTACAGTTGAAAAACTGTTTTTT. Its protein is CASSQLTVEKLFF.

V and J are TRBV6-1 and TRBJ1-2, with D possibly TRBD1 on 6 matching bases. CDR1 and CDR2 from the germline V gene are MNHNS and SASEGT. V gave up 7 bases and J gave up 4 bases, with 19 bases separating them. CDR3 size: 15 residues. The CDR3 sequence is CASTIGQLPTYGYTF. DNA for the CDR3: TGTGCCAGCACCATTGGACAGCTCCCTACCTATGGCTACACCTTC.